Listed below are T cell receptor beta chains from one sample, sequenced in a study of graft-versus-host responses after intestinal transplantation. For these TCRs, the target antigens are not known. Repertoires were generated with immunoSEQ multiplex PCR, while TCRdb's copy carries only in-frame clones and drops some. The sample contains tens of thousands of clones, approximately 92% of which appear only once. The sample consisted of unstimulated CD8+ T cells sorted from spleen or lymph node cells, taken before intestinal transplant. Receptors originate from a human donor who received an intestinal transplant. Both conserved end residues are part of each CDR3. D genes are given only for firm matches. Not all rows give a size; the values are once, few, many and, for expanded clones, a class.

NA	TRBV12-5	TRBJ2-1	TRBD2	TGTGCTAGTCAGTCCCTCGCGGGAGCCTACAATGAGCAGTTCTTC	CASQSLAGAYNEQFF
once	TRBV19	TRBJ1-1	NA	TGTGCCAGTAGTATAGACGGAGGGTCTCCTGAAGCTTTCTTT	CASSIDGGSPEAFF
NA	TRBV11-2	TRBJ2-3	NA	TGTGCCAGCAGCTTATCCCAAGGGCGGGGGACAACAGATACGCAGTATTTT	CASSLSQGRGTTDTQYF
NA	TRBV7-6	TRBJ1-3	TRBD1	TGTGCCAGCAGCTCCTTGGACAGGGCTCCTTCTGGAAACACCATATATTTT	CASSSLDRAPSGNTIYF
NA	TRBV30	TRBJ1-1	NA	TGTGCCTGGAGTGTAGGTGGTGGGGCCACTGAAGCTTTCTTT	CAWSVGGGATEAFF
NA	TRBV2	TRBJ2-7	NA	TGTGCCAGCACGGGAGAGAGGGCCCTCGAGCAGTACTTC	CASTGERALEQYF
NA	TRBV7-9	TRBJ1-1	NA	TGTGCCAGCAGCTTAGAGGCCACAGGGAGGGGTGAAGCTTTCTTT	CASSLEATGRGEAFF
NA	TRBV29-1	TRBJ2-7	NA	TGCAGCGTAGATTCCAGACAGAATACCTACGAGCAGTACTTC	CSVDSRQNTYEQYF
NA	TRBV10-2	TRBJ1-5	TRBD1	TGCGCCAGCAGTGAGTTCGCAGGGGGGAGTCAGCCCCAGCATTTT	CASSEFAGGSQPQHF
NA	TRBV4-1	TRBJ1-3	NA	TGCGCCAGCAGCCAGGACAGAAACTCTGGAAACACCATATATTTT	CASSQDRNSGNTIYF
NA	TRBV19	TRBJ1-6	TRBD1	TGTGCCAGTAGCCCGGGACAGCCCAATTCACCCCTCCACTTT	CASSPGQPNSPLHF
NA	TRBV5-6	TRBJ2-7	NA	TGTGCCAGCAGCTTGAGTCAGCGAGAATACGAGCAGTACTTC	CASSLSQREYEQYF
NA	TRBV4-1	TRBJ2-7	NA	TGCGCCAGCAGCCAAGCGTCGCGGGGCGCGGGGTCCTACGAGCAGTACTTC	CASSQASRGAGSYEQYF
few	TRBV10-1	TRBJ2-3	NA	TGCGCCAGCAGTGATCAGGGATCTAGCACAGATACGCAGTATTTT	CASSDQGSSTDTQYF
NA	TRBV6-5	TRBJ2-6	NA	TGTGCCAGCGGGGGGATCTCTGGGGCCAACGTCCTGACTTTC	CASGGISGANVLTF